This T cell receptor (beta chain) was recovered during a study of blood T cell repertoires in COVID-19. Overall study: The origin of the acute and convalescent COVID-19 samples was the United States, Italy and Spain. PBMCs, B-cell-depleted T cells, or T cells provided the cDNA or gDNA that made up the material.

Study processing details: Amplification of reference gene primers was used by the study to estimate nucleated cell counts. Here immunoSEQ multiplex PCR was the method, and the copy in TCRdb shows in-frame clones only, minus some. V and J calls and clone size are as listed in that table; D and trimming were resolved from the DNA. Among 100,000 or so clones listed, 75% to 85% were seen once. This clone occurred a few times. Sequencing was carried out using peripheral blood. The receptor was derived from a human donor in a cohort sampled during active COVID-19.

DNA for the CDR3: TGTGCCAGCAGTTACGCACCCTTAGCGGGGAGCACAGATACGCAGTATTTT. Its protein is CASSYAPLAGSTDTQYF. J is TRBJ2-3 and V is TRBV6-2 or TRBV6-3; TRBD2 matches at 8 bases. V was pared by 2 bases and J by 0 bases, with 7 bases of the junction left unmatched. Per the germline V gene, CDR1 is MNHEY and CDR2 is SVGEGT. This CDR3 is 17 amino acids long.